This T cell receptor beta chain was identified in a study of blood T cell repertoires in COVID-19. Looking at the study overall: PBMCs, B-cell-depleted T cells, or T cells were the source of the cDNA or gDNA that made up the material.

Participants were aged roughly 18 to 90 years, lived in about 26 US areas, and enrolled virtually. It was within 2 weeks before study entry that exposed participants met a COVID-19 case. There are 18 residues in the CDR3. CDR1 KGHDR and CDR2 SFDVKD come from the germline V gene. J was trimmed by 1 base and V by 3 bases; bases with no gene match: 8. In the original workflow: For nucleated cells, counts were estimated from reference gene primer amplification. TCRdb keeps only in-frame clones here, not all; method: immunoSEQ multiplex PCR. That table is the source of V, J and clone size, and D and trimming were worked out from the DNA. Of more than 350,000 clones detected, 70% to 90% appear once; the ten largest clones hold roughly 1.4%.

Sequencing used PBMCs or T cells enriched from blood (not recorded which). This clonotype originated in a woman aged 18-35 years who had been exposed to COVID-19. The chain employs TRBV24-1 and TRBJ2-3, with TRBD2 identical over 11 bases. The CDR3 reads CATSDPLAGGRGTDTQYF. The CDR3 nucleotides are TGTGCCACCAGTGATCCTTTAGCGGGGGGGCGGGGCACAGATACGCAGTATTTT.